Listed below are T cell receptor beta chains from one sample, sequenced in a study of cytomegalovirus exposure and HLA in healthy donors. The table came from immunoSEQ multiplex PCR; TCRdb's copy has only in-frame clones and leaves some out. The data hold 130,000 or so clones, with roughly 82% observed a single time. The sequenced material came from PBMCs. The receptors come from a man aged 18 to 35 in good health and CMV-seropositive. Both conserved end residues are part of each CDR3. D genes are given only for firm matches. Clone size is not always given. Where it is, it says once, few, many or a class for expanded clones.

TRBV5-1,.,.,TRBJ2-4,CASRSSNIQYF
TRBV4-1,once,.,TRBJ1-2,CASSQDYNGYTF
TRBV10-1,few,.,TRBJ2-7,CASSESEREQYF
TRBV28,.,.,TRBJ1-2,CASSSRKGVSPYGYTF
TRBV4-1,few,.,TRBJ2-4,CASSQDRLENIQYF
TRBV19,.,.,TRBJ1-2,CASKEGPYGYTF
TRBV5-4,.,TRBD1,TRBJ1-1,CASSRDRGNLYTEAFF
TRBV7-9,.,.,TRBJ1-4,CASSLDTGNEKLFF
TRBV27,.,TRBD1,TRBJ2-7,CASSLRTGPAYEQYF
TRBV28,once,TRBD1,TRBJ1-2,CASINWDRGDDWYGYTF
TRBV4-1,.,.,TRBJ1-1,CASRDLTGGPMNTEAFF
TRBV20-1,.,.,TRBJ1-1,CSARLTGGFF
TRBV30,.,.,TRBJ2-5,CAYTQAIQETQYF
TRBV9,.,.,TRBJ2-7,CASSVGGNEQYF
TRBV4-1,few,.,TRBJ1-1,CASSQENRDTEAFF
TRBV25-1,.,.,TRBJ1-6,CASSEMAGNSPLHF